This T cell receptor (beta chain) was sequenced for a study of Graves' ophthalmopathy and Graves' hyperthyroidism. Regarding this clonotype: A much larger clone is a single base away; this may be a read error.

The CDR3 covers 18 residues. CDR1 is SGHVS and CDR2 is FQNEAQ in the germline V gene. RNA transcripts served as template for amplifying TCR beta CDR3 sequences. The authors performed first-round RT-PCR with HTBI primers and then a second-round multiplex PCR. TCRdb re-called the multiplex PCR reads with MiXCR, one entry per CDR3 protein. The table records over a million distinct CDR3 sequences, approximately 35% of them present only once. Sequenced material: peripheral blood or thyroid tissue (not recorded which). The receptor's source is an adult man with Graves' hyperthyroidism. V is TRBV7-8 and J is TRBJ2-5; 11 positions match TRBD2. CDR3 sequence reads: CASSLGSRLAGWQEAQYF. CDR3 nucleotide sequence: TGTGCCAGCAGCTTAGGGTCCCGACTAGCGGGATGGCAAGAGGCCCAGTACTTC.